This entry concerns a single TCR beta chain. Participants, about 18 to 90 years old, spanned 25 or so US areas. This entry is derived from a study of blood T cell repertoires in COVID-19. Study overall: In each case, the material was cDNA or gDNA derived from T cells, B-cell-depleted T cells, or PBMCs.

Per the study methods: Estimation of nucleated cell counts was performed using reference gene primer amplification. The method was immunoSEQ multiplex PCR; TCRdb's version includes in-frame clones alone and lacks a portion of them. The V and J calls and clone size were taken over from that table, and D and trimming were inferred from the DNA. The table shows around 250,000 clones, with over 75% occurring only once. The sequence derives from a woman in her 40s who had been exposed to COVID-19. Specimen: PBMCs or T cells enriched from blood (not recorded which).

CDR3 protein: CASSHGWEGADTQYF. The CDR3 coding sequence is TGTGCCAGCAGCCACGGTTGGGAGGGGGCAGATACGCAGTATTTT. This chain connects TRBV5-4 to TRBJ2-3, with D perhaps TRBD2 (7 bases). Germline values: CDR1 SGHNT, CDR2 YYREEE (reference sequence). The V end was cut by 4 bases, the J end by 4 bases, with 16 bases between. The CDR3 totals 15 residues.